These 15 T cell receptor beta chains share one sample of origin, sequenced in a study of beta chain features in type 1 diabetes. Study-level findings and limits: There was a moderate but significant shortening of TCRB CDR3s in all four CD4+ subsets of Type 1 diabetes patients.

No cognate antigen is known for these TCRs. Every bit of the isolated RNA underwent reverse transcription, so sequencing read expressed TCRB transcripts. Assay: immunoSEQ multiplex PCR; the TCRdb copy retains only in-frame clones and omits some. Among around 650,000 clones listed, roughly 12% were seen once. Sequencing used naive CD4+ T cells from blood. These TCRs come from a man aged 25-40 years with type 1 diabetes.

This clone turned up a few times. V gene TRBV7-2 combines with J gene TRBJ1-1; TRBD1 is a possible D gene (5 bases). Germline V gene sequence: CDR1 SGHTA, CDR2 FQGNSA. The CDR3 consists of 13 residues. The V gene lost 2 bases and the J gene lost 3 bases, with 7 bases spanning the gap. The CDR3 spells CASSLLGDTEAFF. For the CDR3, the DNA is TGTGCCAGCAGCTTATTAGGGGACACTGAAGCTTTCTTT.

The genes are TRBV4-2 and TRBJ2-7, with D perhaps TRBD2 (6 bases). Looked up from germline, CDR1 is LGHNA and CDR2 is YNFKEQ. Between the trimmed V and J ends, which lost 0 bases and 6 bases, there was a span of 18 bases. The CDR3 totals 16 residues. The chain's CDR3 is CASSQELGGWTGEQYF. The DNA for the CDR3 is TGTGCCAGCAGCCAAGAATTGGGGGGTTGGACGGGCGAGCAGTACTTC.

The chain recombines TRBV7-2 with TRBJ2-5, with D perhaps TRBD1 or TRBD2 (5 bases each). The CDR3 spans 15 residues. The V and J ends lost 1 base and 2 bases respectively, with 11 bases between them. Germline values: CDR1 SGHTA, CDR2 FQGNSA. This CDR3 is CASSLGGLGQETQYF. In nucleotides, the CDR3 is TGTGCCAGCAGCTTAGGGGGGTTGGGGCAAGAGACCCAGTACTTC.

This clone was found a few times. A read error may produce the germline difference seen at one junction end. V and J are TRBV11-2 and TRBJ1-2; no definite D call. This CDR3 has 13 residues. Germline lookup yields CDR1 SGHAT and CDR2 FQNNGV. CDR3 nucleotide sequence: TGTGCCAGCAGCTTAGATCTGGCACCAGGATCCGCCTTC. This translates into CASSLDLAPGSAF.

This chain connects TRBV27 to TRBJ2-5, with D perhaps TRBD2 (5 bases). There are 16 residues in the CDR3. V gave up 6 bases and J gave up 4 bases, with 21 bases separating them. Germline assignment: CDR1 MNHEY and CDR2 SMNVEV (reference sequence). Written as DNA, the CDR3 is TGTGCCAGCAGCGACGGATTGGGGAGCTTCTCAGAGACCCAGTACTTC. Translating gives CASSDGLGSFSETQYF.

The J gene is TRBJ2-3, the V gene TRBV7-8; D remains unclear. The germline V and J ends were trimmed by 5 bases and 0 bases, with 12 bases remaining between them. Germline CDR1 SGHVS, CDR2 FQNEAQ. There are 15 residues in the CDR3. The CDR3 protein is CASSGRRLSTDTQYF. Here the CDR3 DNA reads TGTGCCAGCAGCGGAAGACGGCTTAGCACAGATACGCAGTATTTT.

This clone was counted only a few times. The chain is built from TRBV6-5 and TRBJ2-7; tentatively, D is TRBD1 (6 bases). This CDR3 spans 14 amino acids. Germline-derived CDR1 and CDR2 are MNHEY and SVGAGI. V gave up 5 bases and J gave up 2 bases, with 13 bases separating them. CDR3 nucleotides: TGTGCCAGCAGTCCGAGGACAGAAGCCTACGAGCAGTACTTC. Protein: CASSPRTEAYEQYF.

Only a few counts were recorded for this clone. The rearrangement links TRBV27 to TRBJ2-7; D possibly corresponds to TRBD2 (6 bases). Per germline, CDR1 MNHEY and CDR2 SMNVEV (reference sequence). This CDR3 spans 13 amino acids. Trimming shortened V by 6 bases and J by 3 bases, and 12 bases separated the two germline ends. Written as DNA, the CDR3 is TGTGCCAGCAGGCGGGACGGTATCTACGAGCAGTACTTC. This gives the protein CASRRDGIYEQYF.

This clone appeared a few times. This specimen includes other DNA sequences encoding the same CDR3. The V and J genes are TRBV6-5 and TRBJ1-1, with D unresolved. V lost 2 bases and J 2 bases, leaving 6 bases between the germline ends. This CDR3 region has 13 residues. Germline assignment: CDR1 MNHEY and CDR2 SVGAGI. The DNA for the CDR3 is TGTGCCAGCAGTTACCAGACAAACACTGAAGCTTTCTTT. Residues: CASSYQTNTEAFF.

The chain combines TRBV25-1 with TRBJ1-5; D is possibly TRBD1 (6 bases). The CDR3 has 14 residues. Trimming left V 4 bases short and J 7 bases short, with 14 bases between. The germline gives CDR1 MGHDK, CDR2 SYGVNS. This CDR3 is CASSGSGAFQPQHF. The CDR3 bases are TGTGCCAGCAGTGGTTCAGGGGCATTCCAGCCCCAGCATTTT.

This clone has more than one count but fewer than ten. The V gene is TRBV7-2, the J gene TRBJ1-5; D not resolved. Germline V gene data show CDR1 as SGHTA and CDR2 as FQGNSA. The CDR3 length is 14 residues. Trimming shortened V by 2 bases and J by 5 bases, and 10 bases separated the two germline ends. CDR3 amino acids: CASSLYGEDQPQHF. Here the CDR3 DNA reads TGTGCCAGCAGCTTATATGGTGAAGATCAGCCCCAGCATTTT.

The chain recombines TRBV30 with TRBJ2-7; 10 bases are a match to TRBD1. This CDR3 comprises 14 residues. Germline lookup yields CDR1 GTSNPN and CDR2 SVGIG (reference sequence). The V gene end was trimmed by 8 bases and the J gene end by 1 base; junction bases not matched to a gene: 8. In DNA form, the CDR3 reads TGTGCCATTCGAGGGGACAGGGGATCCTACGAGCAGTACTTC. It is translated as CAIRGDRGSYEQYF. Together with reference TRBV30 and TRBJ2-7, the CDR3 gives the full variable domain: SQTIHQWPATLVQPVGSPLSLECTVEGTSNPNLYWYRQAAGRGLQLLFYSVGIGQISSEVPQNLSASRPQDRQFILSSKKLLLSDSGFYLCAIRGDRGSYEQYFGPGTRLTVT.

The rearrangement links TRBV7-2 to TRBJ1-5; D is perhaps TRBD1 (5 bases). V was cut by 3 bases and J by 5 bases, with 11 bases left in between. From germline, CDR1 is SGHTA and CDR2 FQGNSA. The CDR3 contains 14 residues. CDR3 sequence (DNA): TGTGCCAGCAGCTTCCAGGGACGCGATCAGCCCCAGCATTTT. Its protein is CASSFQGRDQPQHF.

The J gene is TRBJ2-3, the V gene TRBV2, with no clear D. CDR1 and CDR2 (germline): SNHLY, FYNNEI. This CDR3 region has 11 residues. V shed 7 bases and J shed 2 bases, with 4 bases lying between them. CDR3 amino acids: CASTDTDTQYF. In nucleotides, the CDR3 is TGTGCCAGCACCGACACAGATACGCAGTATTTT.

This clone was observed a handful of times. This sequence joins TRBV7-9 and TRBJ2-2; 7 bases map to TRBD1. V lost 6 bases to trimming and J lost 0 bases; unmatched junction nucleotides: 13. Germline-derived CDR1 and CDR2 are SEHNR and FQNEAQ (reference sequence). The CDR3 is 18 residues long. CDR3 sequence (DNA): TGTGCCAGCAGAGCCTACACAGGGGCCCTCCCGAACACCGGGGAGCTGTTTTTT. It encodes CASRAYTGALPNTGELFF.